The source of this T cell receptor (beta chain) is a study of shared clonotypes between healthy human individuals. CDR3 length: 15 residues. With 1 base removed from V and 2 bases from J, the gap between germline ends came to 11 bases. The germline CDR1 and CDR2 sequences are MNHNS and SASEGT. Produced via immunoSEQ multiplex PCR; TCRdb's table is partial and in-frame only. The sample holds millions of clones, about 95% seen once. Terminally differentiated effector memory CD45RA+ cells were left out of the naive CD8 fraction, which was CD45RO-negative and positively selected for CCR7. Each donor was a Caucasian adult residing in Nashville, Tennessee.

The sequencing sample was made of naive CD8+ T cells sorted from blood. The receptor's source is a young man in good health. The chain has TRBV6-1 and TRBJ1-2; D is undetermined. The DNA of the CDR3 is TGTGCCAGCAGTGAAGGCACGGGAATCAACTATGGCTACACCTTC. It is translated as CASSEGTGINYGYTF.